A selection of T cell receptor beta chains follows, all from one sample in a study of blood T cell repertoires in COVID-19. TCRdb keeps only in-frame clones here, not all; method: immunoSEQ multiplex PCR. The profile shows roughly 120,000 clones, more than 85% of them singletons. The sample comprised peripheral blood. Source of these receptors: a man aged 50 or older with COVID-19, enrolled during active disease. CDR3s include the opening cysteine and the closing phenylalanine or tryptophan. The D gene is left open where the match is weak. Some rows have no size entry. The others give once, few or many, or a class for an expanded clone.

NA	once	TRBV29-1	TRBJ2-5	TGCAGCGTTGATCCTACGGGTCTGGCCCAGTACTTC	CSVDPTGLAQYF
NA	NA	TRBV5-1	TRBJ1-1	TGCGCCAGCAGCTTAGCGCCAATCCGATCGGATGGTGCTTTCTTT	CASSLAPIRSDGAFF
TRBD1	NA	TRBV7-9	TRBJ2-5	TGTGCCAGCAGCTTTAACAGGGGCCCAGAGACCCAGTACTTC	CASSFNRGPETQYF
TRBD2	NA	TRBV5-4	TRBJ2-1	TGTGCCAGCAGCTTAGCGGGAGGAATCAATGAGCAGTTCTTC	CASSLAGGINEQFF
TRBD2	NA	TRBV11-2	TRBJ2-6	TGTGCCAGCAGCTTACATCTAGCGGGAGCGATCTCTGGGGCCAACGTCCTGACTTTC	CASSLHLAGAISGANVLTF
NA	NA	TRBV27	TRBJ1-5	TGTGCCAGCAGTTTTTTGGCGGATCAGCCCCAGCATTTT	CASSFLADQPQHF
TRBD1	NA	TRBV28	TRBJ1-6	TGTGCCAGCACCCAGGGGGGACTCTTCAATTCACCCCTCCACTTT	CASTQGGLFNSPLHF
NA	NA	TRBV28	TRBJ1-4	TGTGCCAGCAGCACCGCCTGGGGGCCTAATGAAAAACTGTTTTTT	CASSTAWGPNEKLFF
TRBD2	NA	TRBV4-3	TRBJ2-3	TGCGCCAGCAGCCAAGAAGTAACTAGCGGCACAGATACGCAGTATTTT	CASSQEVTSGTDTQYF
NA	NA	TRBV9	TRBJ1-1	TGTGCCAGCAGCATCTCAGGGTCTCATGAAGCTTTCTTT	CASSISGSHEAFF
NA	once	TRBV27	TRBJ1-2	TGTGCCAGCAGTTCTACAGGGAGTGGTGGCTACACCTTC	CASSSTGSGGYTF
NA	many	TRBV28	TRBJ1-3	TGTGCCAGCAGCCTAGATCTGAATCTTGGAAACACCATATATTTT	CASSLDLNLGNTIYF
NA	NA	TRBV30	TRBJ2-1	TGTGCCTGGAGTGGGCTAGTCCGGAATGAGCAGTTCTTC	CAWSGLVRNEQFF
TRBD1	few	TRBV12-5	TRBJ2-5	TGTGCTAGTGGTTTGGGGAGGGACAGGGGTGCTGGAGAGACCCAGTACTTC	CASGLGRDRGAGETQYF
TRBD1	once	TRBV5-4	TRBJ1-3	TGTGCCAGCAGCTCCGGACAGGGCTCTGGAAACACCATATATTTT	CASSSGQGSGNTIYF
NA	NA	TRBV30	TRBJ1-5	TGTGCCTGTACCGAACTGGGAGGTCCCCAGCATTTT	CACTELGGPQHF
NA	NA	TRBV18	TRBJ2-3	TGTGCCAGCTCACCACTTGGGGCGGGATCAGATACGCAGTATTTT	CASSPLGAGSDTQYF
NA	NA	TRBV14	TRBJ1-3	TGTGCCAGCAGCCAAGATCTCTCTGGAAACACCATATATTTT	CASSQDLSGNTIYF
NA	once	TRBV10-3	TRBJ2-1	TGTGCCGTATATGCGGGGTCAGGGGAGCAGTTCTTC	CAVYAGSGEQFF
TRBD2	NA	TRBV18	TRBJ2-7	TGTGCCAGCTCTCCTACTAGCGGGAGCTACGAGCAGTACTTC	CASSPTSGSYEQYF
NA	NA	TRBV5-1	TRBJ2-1	TGCGCCAGCAGCCGGGACATGGAGAGAGGGGAGCAGTTCTTC	CASSRDMERGEQFF
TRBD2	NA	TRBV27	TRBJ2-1	TGTGCCAGCAGTTTATTCCTAGCGGGAGGGCATGAGCAGTTCTTC	CASSLFLAGGHEQFF
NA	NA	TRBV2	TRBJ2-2	TGTGCCAGCAGTGAAGTCCCACTGGACACCGGGGAGCTGTTTTTT	CASSEVPLDTGELFF
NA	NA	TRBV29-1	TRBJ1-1	TGCAGCGTTTACGAACCACAGGGTAGGACTGAAGCTTTCTTT	CSVYEPQGRTEAFF
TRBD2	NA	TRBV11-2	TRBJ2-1	TGTGCCAGCAGCTTAGGTAGCGGGTACTACAATGAGCAGTTCTTC	CASSLGSGYYNEQFF
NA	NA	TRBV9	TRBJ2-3	TGTGCCAGCAGCGTAGGCAGAGATACGCAGTATTTT	CASSVGRDTQYF
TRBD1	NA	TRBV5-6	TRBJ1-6	TGTGCCAGCAGCAATTTGGACAGGGACAATTCACCCCTCCACTTT	CASSNLDRDNSPLHF
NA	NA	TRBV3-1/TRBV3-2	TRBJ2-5	TGTGCCAGCAGCCCAGCGGACCAAGAGACCCAGTACTTC	CASSPADQETQYF
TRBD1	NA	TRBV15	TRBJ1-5	TGTGCCACCAGTAGGACAGGGGGCGAGTGGGGCAATCAGCCCCAGCATTTT	CATSRTGGEWGNQPQHF
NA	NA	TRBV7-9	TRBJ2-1	TGTGCCAGCAGCGTAAGGAAAGCGGCCTACAATGAGCAGTTCTTC	CASSVRKAAYNEQFF
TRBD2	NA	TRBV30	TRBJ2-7	TGTGCCTGGAGTGTAAGCGGGACCGTACCGCAGTACTTC	CAWSVSGTVPQYF
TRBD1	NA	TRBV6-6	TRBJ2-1	TGTGCCAGCAGTCCCTGGGACAGCTCCTACAATGAGCAGTTCTTC	CASSPWDSSYNEQFF
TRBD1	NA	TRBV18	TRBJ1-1	TGTGCCAGCTCACCCGGGACAGGGGGCCGTACTGAAGCTTTCTTT	CASSPGTGGRTEAFF
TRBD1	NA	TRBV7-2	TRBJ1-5	TGTGCCAGCAGCTCCCGACAGGGGGCCCAGCCCCAGCATTTT	CASSSRQGAQPQHF
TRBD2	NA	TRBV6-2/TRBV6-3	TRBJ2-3	TGTGCCAGCAGTCCCCGTAGTAGCGGGATCGCAGATACGCAGTATTTT	CASSPRSSGIADTQYF
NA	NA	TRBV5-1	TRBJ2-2	TGCGCCAGCAGCTTGCTCGGGGAGCTGTTTTTT	CASSLLGELFF
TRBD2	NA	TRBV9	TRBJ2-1	TGTGCCAGCAGCCCCACTAGCGGGAGCTACAATGAGCAGTTCTTC	CASSPTSGSYNEQFF
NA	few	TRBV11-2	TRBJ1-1	TGTGCCAGCAGCCGAGGAGGTATGAACACTGAAGCTTTCTTT	CASSRGGMNTEAFF
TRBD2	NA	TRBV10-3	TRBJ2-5	TGTGCCATCAGTGAGTCGGGGTCAAGCGGGGGGGATCCACAAGAGACCCAGTACTTC	CAISESGSSGGDPQETQYF
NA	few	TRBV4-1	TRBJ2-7	TGCGCCAGCAGCCAAGATGGGGCTAGCGCCTACGAGCAGTACTTC	CASSQDGASAYEQYF
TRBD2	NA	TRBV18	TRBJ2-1	TGTGCCAGCTCACCACTAGACCTAGCGGGAGTGATTGAGCAGTTCTTC	CASSPLDLAGVIEQFF
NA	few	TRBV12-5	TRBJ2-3	TGTGCTAGTGGCTTAAACACAGATACGCAGTATTTT	CASGLNTDTQYF
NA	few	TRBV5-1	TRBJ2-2	TGCGCCAGCAGCTTGTGGCAGTTTAACACCGGGGAGCTGTTTTTT	CASSLWQFNTGELFF
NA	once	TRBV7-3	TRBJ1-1	TGTGCCAGCAGCTTAAGTCGGGCGGGGGAAGCTTTCTTT	CASSLSRAGEAFF
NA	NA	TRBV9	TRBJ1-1	TGTGCCAGCAGCGTAGCTCCGACAGAGAACACTGAAGCTTTCTTT	CASSVAPTENTEAFF
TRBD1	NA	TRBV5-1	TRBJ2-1	TGCGCCAGCAGCTCCCGACAGGGGGCCAATGAGCAGTTCTTC	CASSSRQGANEQFF
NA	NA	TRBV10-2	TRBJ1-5	TGCGCCAGCAGTGAACAGAGCAATCAGCCCCAGCATTTT	CASSEQSNQPQHF
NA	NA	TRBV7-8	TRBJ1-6	TGTGCCAGCAGCTTAAGTCCCGGACAACAGAGTATCTCCTATAATTCACCCCTCCACTTT	CASSLSPGQQSISYNSPLHF
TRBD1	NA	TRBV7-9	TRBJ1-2	TGTGCCAGCAGCCCGCCGGGACAGGGTAACTATGGCTACACCTTC	CASSPPGQGNYGYTF
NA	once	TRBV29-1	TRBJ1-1	TGCAGCGTGGATTCCAATGGGGGGACTGAAGCTTTCTTT	CSVDSNGGTEAFF
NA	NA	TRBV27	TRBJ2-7	TGTGCCAGCAGTTTTGGGCTAGGGGACGAGCAGTACTTC	CASSFGLGDEQYF
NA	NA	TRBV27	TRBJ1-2	TGTGCCAGCAACGGTCCCTATGGCTACACCTTC	CASNGPYGYTF
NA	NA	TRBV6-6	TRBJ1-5	TGTGCCAGCAGTTTGACCGGACACCTCAATCAGCCCCAGCATTTT	CASSLTGHLNQPQHF
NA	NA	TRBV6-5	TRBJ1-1	TGTGCCAGCAGCGTCGGGACACTGAACACTGAAGCTTTCTTT	CASSVGTLNTEAFF
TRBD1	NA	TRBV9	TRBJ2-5	TGTGCCAGCAGCCCTACGGGACAGGGGAAAGAGACCCAGTACTTC	CASSPTGQGKETQYF
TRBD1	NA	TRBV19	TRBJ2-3	TGTGCCAGTAGTATGGGGACAGGGACGTCGGATACGCAGTATTTT	CASSMGTGTSDTQYF